Listed below are T cell receptor beta chains from one sample, sequenced in a study of blood T cell repertoires in COVID-19. Sequencing used immunoSEQ multiplex PCR; TCRdb keeps in-frame clones, though not all of them. Of over 30,000 clones in the sample, about 89% are singletons; the top ten hold less than 15%. The sequencing sample was made of peripheral blood. These receptors came from a man between 65 and 85 years old with active COVID-19. The CDR3 runs from the conserved cysteine through the conserved F or W. Fields, in order: J gene, V gene, CDR3 protein.

J gene: TRBJ2-3; V gene: TRBV19; CDR3 protein: CASSIAWGQDTQYF
J gene: TRBJ2-3; V gene: TRBV14; CDR3 protein: CASSQYSGSVPTDTQYF
J gene: TRBJ2-3; V gene: TRBV5-1; CDR3 protein: CASSLGDRDTDTQYF
J gene: TRBJ2-7; V gene: TRBV19; CDR3 protein: CASSIGGSGRQQYF
J gene: TRBJ2-7; V gene: TRBV30; CDR3 protein: CAWSSHSLATGEQYF
J gene: TRBJ2-1; V gene: TRBV3-1/TRBV3-2; CDR3 protein: CASSQWTGGDNEQFF
J gene: TRBJ2-5; V gene: TRBV9; CDR3 protein: CASSVGNSGGAEETQYF
J gene: TRBJ2-1; V gene: TRBV3-1/TRBV3-2; CDR3 protein: CASSQVMETGGEQFF
J gene: TRBJ1-2; V gene: TRBV5-4; CDR3 protein: CASSSRQGNYGYTF
J gene: TRBJ2-7; V gene: TRBV30; CDR3 protein: CAWRPGLAGVEQYF
J gene: TRBJ2-1; V gene: TRBV2; CDR3 protein: CASSAASGRLDNEQFF
J gene: TRBJ1-2; V gene: TRBV7-9; CDR3 protein: CASSLPGQGGGYTF
J gene: TRBJ2-7; V gene: TRBV7-8; CDR3 protein: CASSLGFRLEQYF
J gene: TRBJ2-1; V gene: TRBV9; CDR3 protein: CASSVVPSWNEQFF
J gene: TRBJ2-7; V gene: TRBV15; CDR3 protein: CATSRGRGLDHEQYF
J gene: TRBJ2-5; V gene: TRBV25-1; CDR3 protein: CASSEPGQGKETQYF
J gene: TRBJ2-3; V gene: TRBV28; CDR3 protein: CASRSGSTDTQYF
J gene: TRBJ2-2; V gene: TRBV6-2/TRBV6-3; CDR3 protein: CASSYWGKGNTGELFF
J gene: TRBJ2-3; V gene: TRBV6-2/TRBV6-3; CDR3 protein: CASSSASGSTDTQYF
J gene: TRBJ1-5; V gene: TRBV25-1; CDR3 protein: CASRRTGEVYQPQHF
J gene: TRBJ2-5; V gene: TRBV7-2; CDR3 protein: CASSLGGYQETQYF
J gene: TRBJ2-3; V gene: TRBV2; CDR3 protein: CASSQNLAGTDTQYF
J gene: TRBJ1-1; V gene: TRBV19; CDR3 protein: CASTDSGTVNTEAFF
J gene: TRBJ2-3; V gene: TRBV24-1; CDR3 protein: CATSDWTSGSTDTQYF
J gene: TRBJ2-1; V gene: TRBV3-1/TRBV3-2; CDR3 protein: CASSPVAVYNEQFF
J gene: TRBJ2-1; V gene: TRBV11-2; CDR3 protein: CASSLNPASGIYEQFF
J gene: TRBJ2-7; V gene: TRBV27; CDR3 protein: CASSPGTSGRVSSYEQYF
J gene: TRBJ2-3; V gene: TRBV11-2; CDR3 protein: CASSLEAARPDTQYF
J gene: TRBJ1-2; V gene: TRBV30; CDR3 protein: CAWNRDSYGYTF
J gene: TRBJ1-2; V gene: TRBV30; CDR3 protein: CAWSAGTTNYGYTF